Included here is one T cell receptor (beta chain) sequence, with context. Its target is unknown. Treatment: approximately nine-day PBMC culture with coronavirus spike peptide pools or control peptides (ViraFEST assay). ViraFEST stimulated the growth of antigen-specific T cells using peptide pools and subsequently profiled their TCRs by sequencing. Trimming took 4 bases from V and 5 from J; bases not matched to a gene: 10. The CDR3 has 15 amino acids. From germline, CDR1 is SGHNT and CDR2 YENEEA. The data are from a study of vaccination and CD4 T cells after COVID-19. An Oncomine TCR Beta short-read assay was used to sequence the DNA from cultured CD4+ T cells. TCRdb re-analysed the PCR reads in MiXCR, keeping a single row per CDR3 protein. The repertoire holds around 19,000 distinct CDR3 sequences, with 38% as singletons. Study-level results: For convalescent patients, a median around 90% of reactive clones surfaced exclusively after vaccination.

The starting material was CD4+ T cells from blood, cultured in vitro, obtained before SARS-CoV-2 vaccination. This TCR came from a human donor who received a COVID-19 vaccine. J is TRBJ2-5 and V is TRBV11-3; 7 nucleotides line up with TRBD1. The CDR3 DNA is TGTGCCAGCAGCTATCAGACAGGGTCTACGGAGACCCAGTACTTC. It translates to CASSYQTGSTETQYF.